These 14 T cell receptor beta chains share one sample of origin, sequenced in a study of CD8 T cells in ankylosing spondylitis. The antigens for these receptors are not known. Study observations and caveats: Among TCR beta sequences, a motif of under ten highly homologous variants appeared characteristic of ankylosing spondylitis blood.

A single record per CDR3 protein comes from TCRdb applying MiXCR to the 5' RACE reads. Among about 210,000 distinct CDR3 sequences listed, approximately 7.4% were seen once. The sample was blood, either unsorted or a sorted T cell fraction (not recorded which). These receptors originate from a male donor with ankylosing spondylitis.

This clonotype was found many times. The V and J genes are TRBV6-2 or TRBV6-3 and TRBJ1-2; D is uncertain. Trimming pared 7 bases from V and 4 bases from J, leaving 13 bases between. The CDR3 contains 13 residues. Per germline, CDR1 MNHEY and CDR2 SVGEGT. CDR3 protein: CASNQMAGYGYTF. The CDR3 nucleotides read TGTGCCAGCAACCAGATGGCGGGCTATGGCTACACCTTC.

This clonotype was counted ten times or more. The rearrangement joins TRBV7-9 to TRBJ2-7; D is unclear. V gave up 1 base and J gave up 5 bases, with 12 bases separating them. Germline CDR1 reads SEHNR; CDR2 reads FQNEAQ (reference sequence). The CDR3 sequence is 14 residues long. CDR3 nucleotides: TGTGCCAGCAGCTTAGATCGGACGGGCAACGAGCAGTACTTC. Protein sequence: CASSLDRTGNEQYF.

V is TRBV7-8 and J is TRBJ2-2; maybe TRBD2 (6 bases). V was trimmed by 4 bases and J by 1 base, leaving 19 bases between them. Germline CDR1 SGHVS, CDR2 FQNEAQ. The CDR3 has 18 residues. CDR3 bases: TGTGCCAGCAGCTGGAGGGACGGAAGAGGTTGGAACACCGGGGAGCTGTTTTTT. Translating gives CASSWRDGRGWNTGELFF.

In its sample, this clonotype was seen many times. V usage is TRBV20-1 and J usage is TRBJ2-5, with 13 bases lining up with TRBD2. CDR3 length equals 16 residues. From germline, CDR1 is DFQATT and CDR2 SNEGSKA (reference sequence). V shed 5 bases, J shed 5 bases, and the junction held 11 bases outside the gene matches. CDR3 protein: CSAPRLTSGGRETQYF. Written as DNA, the CDR3 is TGCAGTGCTCCGAGGTTGACTAGCGGGGGGCGGGAGACCCAGTACTTC.

This clonotype appeared many times. This chain uses TRBV9 with TRBJ2-7; D is tentatively TRBD1 or TRBD2 (5 bases each). With 3 bases removed from V and 6 bases from J, the gap between germline ends came to 13 bases. The CDR3 has 13 amino acids. Germline V gene data show CDR1 as SGDLS and CDR2 as YYNGEE. Written as DNA, the CDR3 is TGTGCCAGCAGCGCCTCGGGGCCTGGCGAGCAGTACTTC. Protein sequence: CASSASGPGEQYF.

The sample holds many counts of this clonotype. J is TRBJ1-1 and V is TRBV7-2; D not resolved. Germline CDR1 is SGHTA and CDR2 is FQGNSA. Trimming removed 5 bases at V and 1 base at J, with 14 bases between. CDR3 length: 15 residues. The CDR3, as DNA: TGTGCCAGCAGCCCATTACCCCCGGGGAACACTGAAGCTTTCTTT. Its protein product is CASSPLPPGNTEAFF.

The chain links TRBV7-2 to TRBJ2-7; D is perhaps TRBD1 or TRBD2 (5 bases each). This CDR3 is built from 16 residues. The germline V gene encodes CDR1 SGHTA and CDR2 FQGNSA. The V and J ends lost 0 bases and 6 bases respectively, with 18 bases between them. The CDR3 spells CASSLAPGTGLVEQYF. The CDR3 DNA reads TGTGCCAGCAGCTTAGCGCCAGGGACCGGGCTAGTCGAGCAGTACTTC.

This clonotype was counted many times. The chain combines TRBV27 with TRBJ2-7; 15 bases match TRBD2. The germline V gene has CDR1 MNHEY and CDR2 SMNVEV (reference sequence). The CDR3 sequence is 19 residues long. V lost 0 bases and J lost 1; bases outside the gene matches: 7. The CDR3 bases are TGTGCCAGCAGTTTATCCACTGGACTAGCGGGGGGGCGGTCCTACGAGCAGTACTTC. Translated: CASSLSTGLAGGRSYEQYF.

Concerning this clonotype: Germline is not matched at one junction end, which may reflect a read error. The V and J genes are TRBV20-1 and TRBJ2-4; D not certain. This CDR3 spans 10 amino acids. Germline V gene data show CDR1 as DFQATT and CDR2 as SNEGSKA (reference sequence). The CDR3 DNA sequence: TGCACCGCATGTGGCGAGCCTATTCTCTTC. It encodes CTACGEPILF.

This clonotype came up many times. The gene calls are TRBV5-1 and TRBJ2-1, with TRBD1 matching 10 bases. The CDR3 runs 14 residues. Germline CDR1 and CDR2: SGHRS and YFSETQ. The V segment lost 7 bases and the J segment 7 bases; nucleotides outside the gene matches: 8. The CDR3 loop reads CASGAGTGDNEQFF. In nucleotides, the CDR3 is TGCGCCAGCGGTGCAGGGACAGGGGATAATGAGCAGTTCTTC. Filled out from reference TRBV5-1 and TRBJ2-1, the complete variable domain reads KAGVTQTPRYLIKTRGQQVTLSCSPISGHRSVSWYQQTPGQGLQFLFEYFSETQRNKGNFPGRFSGRQFSNSRSEMNVSTLELGDSALYLCASGAGTGDNEQFFGPGTRLTVL.

This clonotype was counted a few times. The chain links TRBV5-5 to TRBJ1-2, with D unresolved. Germline V CDR1 and CDR2: SGHKS, YYEKEE (reference sequence). Trimming cost V 4 bases and J 7 bases, with 11 bases left between them. The CDR3 consists of 12 residues. Here the CDR3 DNA reads TGTGCCAGCAGCGCTTTAGATCCTGGCTACACCTTC. As protein: CASSALDPGYTF.

Many counts were recorded for this clonotype. The CDR3 loop is CASSDLGGAFEKLFF. DNA for the CDR3: TGTGCCAGCAGTGACCTTGGGGGGGCTTTCGAAAAACTGTTTTTT. The rearrangement joins TRBV2 to TRBJ1-4, with D possibly being TRBD1 (6 bases). Trimming left V 3 bases short and J 8 bases short, with 16 bases between. Germline V gives CDR1 SNHLY, CDR2 FYNNEI. This CDR3 has 15 residues.

This clonotype was observed at least ten times. V is TRBV5-1 and J is TRBJ2-3; D remains ambiguous. V lost 0 bases and J lost 1, with 12 bases in between. The CDR3 runs 16 residues. In germline, CDR1 is SGHRS, CDR2 YFSETQ. DNA of the CDR3: TGCGCCAGCAGCTTGGCCGTACGCCGGCGCACAGATACGCAGTATTTT. Its protein product is CASSLAVRRRTDTQYF. The complete variable domain, with remaining parts taken from reference TRBV5-1 and TRBJ2-3, reads KAGVTQTPRYLIKTRGQQVTLSCSPISGHRSVSWYQQTPGQGLQFLFEYFSETQRNKGNFPGRFSGRQFSNSRSEMNVSTLELGDSALYLCASSLAVRRRTDTQYFGPGTRLTVL.

At least ten counts were recorded for this clonotype. The chain couples TRBV10-2 to TRBJ1-1; a weak D match, TRBD1 (5 bases). The CDR3 is 12 residues long. Trimming left V 8 bases short and J 2 bases short, with 9 bases between. Per the germline V gene, CDR1 is WSHSY and CDR2 is SAAADI. CDR3 loop: CASWGSNTEAFF. Here the CDR3 DNA reads TGCGCCAGCTGGGGCAGCAACACTGAAGCTTTCTTT.